This T cell receptor beta chain was recorded in a study of tumor-infiltrating lymphocytes in primary liver carcinoma. Study in general: Lesions, classed as T1-T3 N0M0, spanned about 4 to 10 cm across.

On this clonotype: Its antigen is not known. At one of its ends the junction is not consistent with the germline gene, which may arise from a read error.

Findings of the study overall: Reduced overlap was seen in tumor-adjacent and tumor-blood pairs versus tumor region pairs.

The researchers produced TCR beta cDNA from approximately 0.45 ug total RNA with a constant-region primer. Nested multiplex PCR, run for three rounds with slightly modified ARM-PCR, yielded TCR beta libraries. TRBV1-TRBV30 forward and Cbeta reverse primers drove the first two approximately 10-cycle rounds. Using its own MiXCR run on the multiplex PCR reads, TCRdb lists one record per CDR3 protein. The table records about 100,000 distinct CDR3 sequences, approximately 68% of them present only once. The study co-extracted DNA and RNA from 20-30 mg of unsorted bulk tissue. Treatment of the patients' primary liver carcinoma consisted of surgical resection. Treatment-naive at the time, the patients had chronic HBV infection. The CDR3 extends over 17 amino acids. From germline, CDR1 is MNHEY and CDR2 SVGAGI.

This TCR was recovered from a woman aged 55-75 years with primary liver carcinoma and hepatitis B virus infection. Sequenced: liver tumor tissue from sampling region 5. Subset given: tumor region T5, tumor centre. The chain recombines TRBV6-5 with TRBJ2-2; weak D call: TRBD1 (7 bases). In DNA, the CDR3 is TGCGCCATCAGCTATGGGCGGGACAGAATTAACACCGGGGAGCTGTTTTTT. Amino acid sequence: CAISYGRDRINTGELFF.